Listed below are T cell receptor beta chains from one sample, sequenced in a study of shared clonotypes between healthy human individuals. Here immunoSEQ multiplex PCR was the method, and the copy in TCRdb shows in-frame clones only, minus some. This repertoire shows about 2,200,000 clones, about 93% found once; its top ten account for 1.7%. Sample: naive CD8+ T cells from PBMCs. The receptors stem from a man younger than 30 in good health. Some clones in this sample may be carry-over from other donors' samples. CDR3s include the opening cysteine and the closing phenylalanine or tryptophan. D genes are given only for firm matches. Size tells how often a clone was seen (once, few, many) or the class of an expanded clone, and some rows leave it out.

d_call	v_call	j_call	clone_size	cdr3_aa	cdr3_nt
TRBD2	TRBV7-9	TRBJ2-7	NA	CASSSTLAGKDYEQYF	TGTGCCAGCAGCTCTACTTTAGCGGGAAAAGACTACGAGCAGTACTTC
NA	TRBV14	TRBJ2-7	NA	CASSQDRFYEQYF	TGTGCCAGCAGCCAAGATCGGTTCTACGAGCAGTACTTC
TRBD2	TRBV4-2	TRBJ2-1	NA	CASSLLAARPTSYNEQFF	TGTGCCAGCAGCCTTCTAGCGGCCCGGCCCACCTCCTACAATGAGCAGTTCTTC
TRBD1	TRBV6-5	TRBJ2-5	once	CASSNRDRATETQYF	TGTGCCAGCAGTAACCGGGACAGGGCTACGGAGACCCAGTACTTC
TRBD1	TRBV6-5	TRBJ1-4	NA	CASSYSGTGGEKLFF	TGTGCCAGCAGTTACTCCGGGACAGGTGGTGAAAAACTGTTTTTT
NA	TRBV5-1	TRBJ1-1	NA	CASSLYPGDTEAFF	TGCGCCAGCAGCTTGTATCCAGGGGACACTGAAGCTTTCTTT
NA	TRBV4-3	TRBJ2-7	NA	CASSQDLGGVSYEQYF	TGCGCCAGCAGCCAAGACCTGGGGGGAGTTTCGTACGAGCAGTACTTC
NA	TRBV21-1	TRBJ2-7	NA	CASTLSVRGQRYEQYF	TGTGCCAGCACCTTGTCTGTCAGGGGCCAACGATACGAGCAGTACTTC
NA	TRBV5-1	TRBJ2-5	NA	CASSADWHKAQETQYF	TGCGCCAGCAGCGCGGATTGGCACAAGGCACAAGAGACCCAGTACTTC
NA	TRBV6-1	TRBJ2-1	NA	CASSERWSGYEQFF	TGTGCCAGCAGTGAAAGATGGAGTGGCTATGAGCAGTTCTTC
TRBD1	TRBV27	TRBJ1-2	NA	CASSSSGGDNYGYTF	TGTGCCAGCAGTTCGTCAGGGGGGGATAACTATGGCTACACCTTC
NA	TRBV14	TRBJ2-2	NA	CASSQVHPHTGELFF	TGTGCCAGCAGCCAAGTCCACCCACACACCGGGGAGCTGTTTTTT
NA	TRBV20-1	TRBJ2-5	NA	CSVRETQYF	TGCAGTGTTAGAGAGACCCAGTACTTC
NA	TRBV4-3	TRBJ1-3	once	CASSQVWQGTQSGNTIYF	TGCGCCAGCAGCCAAGTTTGGCAGGGAACCCAATCTGGAAACACCATATATTTT
NA	TRBV28	TRBJ2-1	NA	CASSLDSSYNEQFF	TGTGCCAGCAGTTTGGACAGTTCCTACAATGAGCAGTTCTTC
TRBD2	TRBV27	TRBJ2-2	NA	CASSPAGGDAGELFF	TGTGCCAGCAGCCCGGCGGGGGGGGATGCCGGGGAGCTGTTTTTT
TRBD2	TRBV4-1	TRBJ2-1	NA	CASSQEVYGLADDNEQFF	TGCGCCAGCAGCCAAGAAGTCTATGGCCTAGCGGACGACAATGAGCAGTTCTTC
TRBD2	TRBV19	TRBJ2-1	few	CASSLPTSGELSYNEQFF	TGTGCCAGTAGTCTCCCGACTAGCGGGGAACTCTCCTACAATGAGCAGTTCTTC
NA	TRBV27	TRBJ1-4	NA	CASTYIGGVGTNEKLFF	TGTGCCAGCACCTACATCGGGGGGGTTGGGACTAATGAAAAACTGTTTTTT
TRBD1	TRBV10-3	TRBJ2-1	NA	CATLEGQGAYNEQFF	TGTGCCACCCTAGAGGGACAGGGGGCCTACAATGAGCAGTTCTTC
NA	TRBV7-9	TRBJ2-3	NA	CASSPPPGSPASTDTQYF	TGTGCCAGCAGCCCCCCCCCGGGCAGTCCTGCTAGCACAGATACGCAGTATTTT
NA	TRBV9	TRBJ1-2	NA	CASSVGREANYGYTF	TGTGCCAGCAGCGTAGGGAGAGAAGCTAACTATGGCTACACCTTC
NA	TRBV30	TRBJ2-7	NA	CACMTVASYEQYF	TGTGCCTGTATGACAGTTGCATCCTACGAGCAGTACTTC
TRBD1	TRBV9	TRBJ1-5	NA	CASSRSGGQQPQHF	TGTGCCAGCAGCCGATCAGGGGGGCAACAGCCCCAGCATTTT
NA	TRBV7-2	TRBJ1-5	NA	CASSLGRGQPQHF	TGTGCCAGCAGCTTAGGTCGGGGTCAGCCCCAGCATTTT
NA	TRBV10-3	TRBJ1-1	NA	CAISEPPGGVTEAFF	TGTGCCATCAGTGAGCCCCCGGGGGGGGTGACTGAAGCTTTCTTT
TRBD2	TRBV9	TRBJ2-1	NA	CASSAESTREAGNEQFF	TGTGCCAGCAGCGCAGAGAGCACGCGGGAGGCGGGGAATGAGCAGTTCTTC
NA	TRBV7-9	TRBJ2-7	NA	CASSGTSSPYEQYF	TGTGCCAGCAGCGGGACTTCTTCCCCCTACGAGCAGTACTTC
TRBD1	TRBV4-1	TRBJ1-5	NA	CASSQGTGGNQPQHF	TGCGCCAGCAGCCAAGGGACAGGGGGAAATCAGCCCCAGCATTTT
NA	TRBV7-9	TRBJ2-5	NA	CASIISGDAETQYF	TGTGCCAGCATCATCTCGGGAGACGCAGAGACCCAGTACTTC
NA	TRBV14	TRBJ1-4	NA	CASSPLNHEKLFF	TGTGCCAGCAGCCCCCTTAATCATGAAAAACTGTTTTTT
NA	TRBV6-1	TRBJ2-7	NA	CASSYLDGVPYEQYF	TGTGCCAGCAGCTATCTAGACGGGGTCCCCTACGAGCAGTACTTC
NA	TRBV9	TRBJ2-1	once	CASSGTANKNEQFF	TGTGCCAGCAGCGGGACCGCGAATAAGAATGAGCAGTTCTTC
NA	TRBV18	TRBJ2-5	NA	CASSPMRGSETQYF	TGTGCCAGCTCACCAATGAGGGGATCAGAGACCCAGTACTTC
NA	TRBV9	TRBJ2-3	once	CASTLEGGTSTDTQYF	TGTGCCAGCACGCTCGAGGGGGGGACTAGCACAGATACGCAGTATTTT
TRBD2	TRBV29-1	TRBJ2-1	NA	CSVELAGSYNEQFF	TGCAGCGTTGAACTAGCGGGATCCTACAATGAGCAGTTCTTC
NA	TRBV7-8	TRBJ2-3	NA	CASSFDGLTSTDTQYF	TGTGCCAGCAGCTTTGACGGTCTCACCAGCACAGATACGCAGTATTTT
NA	TRBV27	TRBJ1-2	once	CASSLALSEGPYGYTF	TGTGCCAGCAGTTTAGCCCTCTCGGAGGGGCCCTATGGCTACACCTTC
NA	TRBV2	TRBJ1-4	NA	CASCYLGDNEKLFF	TGTGCCAGCTGTTATCTTGGGGATAATGAAAAACTGTTTTTT
NA	TRBV15	TRBJ2-3	NA	CATSPRGRLDTQYF	TGTGCCACCAGCCCCCGGGGGCGCTTGGATACGCAGTATTTT
TRBD1	TRBV4-1	TRBJ2-7	NA	CASSQEVGQGWEQYF	TGCGCCAGCAGCCAAGAAGTAGGACAGGGCTGGGAGCAGTACTTC
TRBD1	TRBV29-1	TRBJ2-1	NA	CSGRTGVYNEQFF	TGCAGCGGGAGGACAGGGGTCTACAATGAGCAGTTCTTC
TRBD1	TRBV27	TRBJ2-1	NA	CASSFGPGQGFYNEQFF	TGTGCCAGCAGTTTTGGACCGGGACAGGGGTTCTACAATGAGCAGTTCTTC
TRBD2	TRBV27	TRBJ2-7	NA	CASGAGLHEQYF	TGTGCCAGTGGAGCGGGACTCCACGAGCAGTACTTC
NA	TRBV28	TRBJ2-7	NA	CASNLESSYEQYF	TGTGCCAGCAACCTAGAGAGCTCCTACGAGCAGTACTTC
NA	TRBV7-9	TRBJ2-7	NA	CASSLVRQGAYYEQYF	TGTGCCAGCAGCTTAGTCCGGCAGGGAGCCTATTACGAGCAGTACTTC
NA	TRBV28	TRBJ2-4	NA	CASSFGGPGNIQYF	TGTGCCAGCAGTTTTGGGGGGCCGGGAAACATTCAGTACTTC
NA	TRBV7-8	TRBJ2-6	once	CASSLGAGAGANVLTF	TGTGCCAGCAGCTTAGGAGCCGGGGCTGGGGCCAACGTCCTGACTTTC
TRBD2	TRBV28	TRBJ2-3	once	CASRTRREDRSADTQYF	TGTGCCAGCAGGACCAGGCGGGAGGATCGTTCGGCAGATACGCAGTATTTT